The entry that follows covers one T cell receptor beta chain sequence. Its target is not known. The data were taken from a study of identical twins. TCRdb processed the 5' RACE reads anew with MiXCR; each CDR3 protein has one entry. This repertoire shows about 210,000 distinct CDR3 sequences, less than 10% found once; its top ten account for 5% to 6%. CDR3 length equals 15 residues. The junction had 5 bases not matched to a gene; V was cut back by 2 bases and J by 5 bases. Germline CDR1 SGHRS, CDR2 YFSETQ. The study, taken as a whole, reports: Insertions ran lower in abundant cord blood beta clonotypes, though not in memory repertoires.

Sequenced material: memory (CD45RO+) T cells sorted from blood. The source of this sequence is a woman in her late teens or twenties in good health. This chain connects TRBV5-1 to TRBJ2-5, with 11 bases matching TRBD2. This CDR3 reads CASSFSGGARETQYF. The CDR3, as DNA: TGCGCCAGCAGCTTTAGCGGGGGGGCCCGTGAGACCCAGTACTTC.